Listed below are T cell receptor beta chains from one sample, sequenced in a study of cytomegalovirus exposure and HLA in healthy donors. Data came from immunoSEQ multiplex PCR; TCRdb stores just in-frame clones and leaves some out. The table lists under 200,000 clones, about 90% of them singletons. Specimen: PBMCs. These receptors originate from a woman aged 18-29 years in good health and CMV-seropositive. Each CDR3 is given with its conserved first and last residue. A D gene is named only where the DNA matches it firmly. A clone size is listed for some rows: how often the clone was seen (once, few, many), or a class if it is expanded.

d_gene,j_gene,abundance,v_gene,CDR3nt,CDR3aa
TRBD2,TRBJ2-1,NA,TRBV14,TGTGCCAGCAGCCCGGGACTAGCGGGAGTAGGAGAGCAGTTCTTC,CASSPGLAGVGEQFF
NA,TRBJ2-3,NA,TRBV18,TGTGCCAGCTCACCCCTGGGGACGCGGGGGCTCCTAACAACTAGCACAGATACGCAGTATTTT,CASSPLGTRGLLTTSTDTQYF
NA,TRBJ1-5,few,TRBV18,TGTGCCAGCTCACGAGGGCTAAGCAATCAGCCCCAGCATTTT,CASSRGLSNQPQHF
TRBD2,TRBJ2-7,NA,TRBV4-2,TGTGCCAGCAGCCATCCGGCGGGACTAGCGGGAGCGGAGCAGTACTTC,CASSHPAGLAGAEQYF
NA,TRBJ2-2,NA,TRBV27,TGTGCCAGCAGTTTTCCCCAGGGGCAAAAGTATACCGGGGAGCTGTTTTTT,CASSFPQGQKYTGELFF
NA,TRBJ2-3,NA,TRBV10-1,TGCGCCACCTCCCGCCGAGGGGGAAACACAGATACGCAGTATTTT,CATSRRGGNTDTQYF
TRBD2,TRBJ2-1,NA,TRBV10-2,TGCGCCAGCAGATCCAGCGGGAGGGCAGAGGAGAATGAGCAGTTCTTC,CASRSSGRAEENEQFF
NA,TRBJ1-2,NA,TRBV21-1,TGTGCCAGCAGCAAACCCAGCTATGGCTACACCTTC,CASSKPSYGYTF
TRBD1,TRBJ2-3,once,TRBV5-4,TGTGCCAGCAGCTTGTCCGGGACAGGGGGGGATACGCAGTATTTT,CASSLSGTGGDTQYF
TRBD1,TRBJ1-2,few,TRBV6-1,TGTGCCAGCAGTGAAGCGCGGGACAGGGATCGCTATGGCTACACCTTC,CASSEARDRDRYGYTF
NA,TRBJ2-2,NA,TRBV9,TGTGCCAGCAGCGCCGTTCAGACAGCTGATACCGGGGAGCTGTTTTTT,CASSAVQTADTGELFF
TRBD2,TRBJ2-7,NA,TRBV6-4,TGTGCCAGCAGTGAGACTAGCGGGAGTTACGAGCAGTACTTC,CASSETSGSYEQYF
NA,TRBJ2-1,NA,TRBV29-1,TGCAGCGCTCAGGCCAATGAGCAGTTCTTC,CSAQANEQFF
NA,TRBJ1-5,NA,TRBV7-6,TGTGCCAGCAGCTTAGGGGTCTGGAGTGGAGAGCCCCAGCATTTT,CASSLGVWSGEPQHF
NA,TRBJ1-2,NA,TRBV27,TGTGCCAGCAGTTTAACCGGGAATGGCTACACCTTC,CASSLTGNGYTF
NA,TRBJ2-1,NA,TRBV4-1,TGCGCCAGCAGCCGAAGGGTGAATGGGGAGTACAATGAGCAGTTCTTC,CASSRRVNGEYNEQFF
NA,TRBJ1-1,NA,TRBV10-1,TGCGCCATCGAGATGAGACATGATAACACTGAAGCTTTCTTT,CAIEMRHDNTEAFF
TRBD1,TRBJ2-5,NA,TRBV30,TGTGCCTGGAGTGCTTCCGGGGCAGGGGGTTCGGAAGAGACCCAGTACTTC,CAWSASGAGGSEETQYF
NA,TRBJ2-1,NA,TRBV5-4,TGTGCCAGCAGCCCCTGGAGGACCTCTTACAATGAGCAGTTCTTC,CASSPWRTSYNEQFF
TRBD1,TRBJ2-2,NA,TRBV6-5,TGTGCCAGCACCTCGGGACAGCACACCGGGGAGCTGTTTTTT,CASTSGQHTGELFF